Below are 18 T cell receptor beta chains sequenced from a single sample in a study of blood T cell repertoires in COVID-19. The repertoire was sequenced with immunoSEQ multiplex PCR; TCRdb's copy has only in-frame clones and lacks some. In the table there are about 350,000 clones, roughly 87% of which are singletons. Specimen: PBMCs or T cells enriched from blood (not recorded which). The receptor source for this set is a woman aged 25 to 39 who had recovered from COVID-19.

V is TRBV5-4 and J is TRBJ2-3, with 11 bases lining up with TRBD1. CDR3 length equals 16 residues. CDR1 and CDR2 from the germline V gene are SGHNT and YYREEE (reference sequence). With V trimmed by 4 bases and J by 3 bases, 7 bases remained unmatched. The CDR3 sequence is CASSLRTGGATDTQYF. CDR3 in DNA: TGTGCCAGCAGCCTACGGACAGGGGGCGCGACAGATACGCAGTATTTT.

The V and J genes are TRBV5-4 and TRBJ2-5; 7 bases match TRBD2. Germline V gives CDR1 SGHNT, CDR2 YYREEE (reference sequence). V was clipped by 1 base and J by 4 bases; unmatched bases: 1. CDR3 size: 13 residues. This chain's CDR3 is CASSLWEGETQYF. The CDR3, as DNA: TGTGCCAGCAGCTTGTGGGAGGGAGAGACCCAGTACTTC. The whole variable domain, filled in from reference TRBV5-4 and TRBJ2-5, reads ETGVTQSPTHLIKTRGQQVTLRCSSQSGHNTVSWYQQALGQGPQFIFQYYREEENGRGNFPPRFSGLQFPNYSSELNVNALELDDSALYLCASSLWEGETQYFGPGTRLLVL.

Here the CDR3 DNA reads TGTGCCTGGAGTGTACGATCTAGCGGGGGGGGCACAGATACGCAGTATTTT. It codes for CAWSVRSSGGGTDTQYF. This chain uses TRBV30 with TRBJ2-3; TRBD2 agrees at 12 bases. Germline loops: CDR1 GTSNPN, CDR2 SVGIG (reference sequence). The CDR3 totals 17 residues. Losses at the gene ends were 0 bases for V and 1 base for J; bases not matched to a gene: 5. The whole variable domain, remainder taken from reference TRBV30 and TRBJ2-3, is SQTIHQWPATLVQPVGSPLSLECTVEGTSNPNLYWYRQAAGRGLQLLFYSVGIGQISSEVPQNLSASRPQDRQFILSSKKLLLSDSGFYLCAWSVRSSGGGTDTQYFGPGTRLTVL.

This chain's CDR3 is CASSLGAGPYEQYF. Written as DNA, the CDR3 is TGTGCCAGCAGCTTAGGGGCAGGGCCTTACGAGCAGTACTTC. V usage is TRBV7-2 and J usage is TRBJ2-7; TRBD1 is a possible D gene (5 bases). The CDR3 sequence is 14 residues long. With 1 base removed from V and 4 bases from J, the gap between germline ends came to 11 bases. CDR1 and CDR2 from the germline V gene are SGHTA and FQGNSA.

The V gene is TRBV4-1, the J gene TRBJ2-3; 7 nucleotides match TRBD2. V lost 5 bases to trimming and J lost 2 bases; unmatched junction nucleotides: 10. Germline loops: CDR1 MGHRA, CDR2 YSYEKL. The CDR3 is 16 amino acids. CDR3 coding DNA: TGCGCCAGCAGCTTTGAGCGGGGACTTGACACAGATACGCAGTATTTT. This encodes CASSFERGLDTDTQYF.

The V call is TRBV14, the J call TRBJ2-1; TRBD2 is a possible D gene (6 bases). The germline V and J ends were trimmed by 1 base and 0 bases, with 10 bases remaining between them. This CDR3 comprises 16 residues. The germline V gene encodes CDR1 SGHDN and CDR2 FVKESK. The CDR3 here is CASSQARGISYNEQFF. In DNA, the CDR3 is TGTGCCAGCAGCCAAGCCCGGGGGATCTCCTACAATGAGCAGTTCTTC.

The chain combines TRBV29-1 with TRBJ2-7, with 7 bases matching TRBD2. The CDR3 covers 11 residues. Trimming at V came to 3 bases and at J to 7 bases, leaving 3 bases not matched to a gene. Germline V lookup: CDR1 SQVTM, CDR2 ANQGSEA. Here the CDR3 DNA reads TGCAGCGTTGAGCGGCGGGGGGAGCAGTACTTC. Translated: CSVERRGEQYF.

The chain joins TRBV3-1 (or the pseudogene TRBV3-2) to TRBJ1-4, with 7 nucleotides matching TRBD1. The germline CDR1 and CDR2 sequences are LGHDT and YNNKEL (reference sequence). This CDR3 has 16 residues. Germline trimming cut 4 bases from V and 1 base from J; bases unmatched to any gene: 6. Written as DNA, the CDR3 is TGTGCCAGCAGCCCTAGACAGGGTGTAACTAATGAAAAACTGTTTTTT. Its translation is CASSPRQGVTNEKLFF.

The J gene is TRBJ1-1, the V gene TRBV6-2 or TRBV6-3; TRBD1 might be the D (5 bases). The CDR3 loop spans 16 amino acids. CDR1 is MNHEY, CDR2 SVGEGT, per germline. The ends were cut back, 1 base at V and 4 bases at J, with 16 bases in the middle. As DNA, the CDR3 is TGTGCCAGCAGTTACTTTATCAGGGCTATGGCCACTGAAGCTTTCTTT. Its translation: CASSYFIRAMATEAFF.

The chain uses TRBV2 and TRBJ2-5; 13 nucleotides match TRBD2. The germline CDR1 and CDR2 sequences are SNHLY and FYNNEI. V dropped 8 bases and J dropped 5; count of bases not matched to a gene: 11. The CDR3 has 16 residues. CDR3 bases: TGTGCCAGCGCGGGACTAGCGGGACTCGCTGGGGAGACCCAGTACTTC. This sequence encodes CASAGLAGLAGETQYF.

The chain has TRBV19 and TRBJ1-1; D might be TRBD1 (5 bases). V lost 3 bases and J lost 8, with 7 bases in between. CDR1 is LNHDA, CDR2 SQIVND, per germline (reference sequence). CDR3 length: 11 amino acids. The CDR3: CASSMAGEAFF. The CDR3 DNA reads as TGTGCCAGTAGTATGGCAGGGGAAGCTTTCTTT.

The chain couples TRBV5-1 to TRBJ1-5, with D possibly matching TRBD1 (5 bases). The germline CDR1 and CDR2 sequences are SGHRS and YFSETQ. V lost 1 base, J lost 1 base, and 9 bases lay in between. This CDR3 region has 15 residues. The chain's CDR3 is CASSLRAGSNQPQHF. The CDR3, as DNA: TGCGCCAGCAGCTTGAGGGCAGGGAGCAATCAGCCCCAGCATTTT.

The V call is TRBV18, the J call TRBJ2-2; perhaps TRBD1 as D (6 bases). Trimming stripped 10 bases from V and 3 bases from J, with 18 bases between. Germline V CDR1 and CDR2: KGHSH, LQKENI. The length of the CDR3 is 15 residues. CDR3 residues: CATLDGAGDTGELFF. CDR3 sequence (DNA): TGTGCCACCTTAGACGGAGCAGGGGACACCGGGGAGCTGTTTTTT.

The J gene is TRBJ2-2, the V gene TRBV28; 10 bases fit TRBD1. Germline V lookup: CDR1 MDHEN, CDR2 SYDVKM. The CDR3 loop spans 15 amino acids. V lost 5 bases, J lost 6 bases, and 6 bases stayed unmatched. This CDR3 reads CASSQDRGFAGELFF. The CDR3 DNA reads as TGTGCCAGCAGTCAGGACAGGGGGTTCGCCGGGGAGCTGTTTTTT.

Comment on this clone: The same CDR3 also results from other DNA sequences found in this sample. V is TRBV27 and J is TRBJ1-1; TRBD1 aligns across 7 bases. The CDR3 totals 14 residues. With V trimmed by 5 bases and J by 2 bases, 5 bases remained unmatched. Germline CDR1 is MNHEY and CDR2 is SMNVEV (reference sequence). CDR3 DNA sequence: TGTGCCAGCAGTCCCCGACAGGGTAACACTGAAGCTTTCTTT. It encodes CASSPRQGNTEAFF.

The chain has TRBV4-2 and TRBJ2-1; 8 bases are shared with TRBD1. Trimming took 2 bases from V and 3 from J; bases not matched to a gene: 12. CDR1 and CDR2 from the germline V gene are LGHNA and YNFKEQ. The CDR3 contains 18 residues. The CDR3 loop reads CASSQTPGQGTFYNEQFF. The CDR3 DNA sequence: TGTGCCAGCAGCCAAACCCCTGGACAGGGAACTTTCTACAATGAGCAGTTCTTC.

The CDR3 DNA reads TGTGCCAGCAGCCCGTCAGCGTGGAATGAGCAGTTCTTC. This gives the protein CASSPSAWNEQFF. The chain recombines TRBV5-4 with TRBJ2-1; D ambiguous. The CDR3 covers 13 residues. Germline CDR1 reads SGHNT; CDR2 reads YYREEE (reference sequence). Trimming left V 4 bases short and J 7 bases short, with 12 bases between.

The gene calls are TRBV6-2 or TRBV6-3 and TRBJ2-5; D is perhaps TRBD1 (6 bases). Trimming removed 2 bases at V and 2 bases at J, with 18 bases between. Germline CDR1 reads MNHEY; CDR2 reads SVGEGT. The CDR3 loop spans 17 amino acids. The CDR3 DNA follows: TGTGCCAGCAGTTACATCCCCATCGGGACACAACAAGAGACCCAGTACTTC. The encoded protein is CASSYIPIGTQQETQYF.